One and the same sample provided the 19 T cell receptor beta chains below, sequenced in a study of blood T cell repertoires in COVID-19. The assay was immunoSEQ multiplex PCR, and TCRdb's table has in-frame clones only and misses some. The data hold approximately 110,000 clones, with 70% to 90% observed a single time. The sequenced sample was peripheral blood. These receptors were taken from a woman between 50 and 59 years old with active or convalescent COVID-19.

The chain joins TRBV4-2 to TRBJ2-1; 10 bases map to TRBD2. J lost 7 bases, V lost 5 bases, and 14 bases had no gene match. In germline, CDR1 is LGHNA, CDR2 YNFKEQ. This CDR3 has 17 amino acids. In DNA form, the CDR3 reads TGTGCCAGCAGCAAACGAAAAAGCGGGAGGGCCGTAAATGAGCAGTTCTTC. Translation gives CASSKRKSGRAVNEQFF.

V usage is TRBV27 and J usage is TRBJ2-1, with 9 bases lining up with TRBD2. Germline loops: CDR1 MNHEY, CDR2 SMNVEV (reference sequence). The CDR3 extends over 15 amino acids. Trimming took 6 bases from V and 6 from J; bases not matched to a gene: 9. CDR3 coding DNA: TGTGCCAGCAGAGGGGTGGCGGGAGGGTTCAATGAGCAGTTCTTC. Its translation: CASRGVAGGFNEQFF.

The J gene is TRBJ2-7, the V gene TRBV21-1; the tabulated D call, TRBD2, remains unverified against the DNA. TRBV21-1 is flagged as a pseudogene. This CDR3 is built from 12 residues. The CDR3 is CATRGRTYEQYF. For the CDR3, the DNA is TGTGCCACCAGGGGGAGAACATACGAGCAGTACTTC.

In DNA form, the CDR3 reads TGTGCCAGCAGCTTAGACCTACTAGCGTACACCGGGGAGCTGTTTTTT. Its translation: CASSLDLLAYTGELFF. V gene TRBV7-2 combines with J gene TRBJ2-2; TRBD2 aligns across 7 bases. CDR1 is SGHTA and CDR2 is FQGNSA in the germline V gene. This CDR3 has 16 amino acids. V lost 1 base, J lost 3 bases, and 5 bases stayed unmatched.

The chain has TRBV7-3 and TRBJ2-1, with unresolved D. V gave up 2 bases and J gave up 7 bases, with 12 bases separating them. The germline CDR1 and CDR2 sequences are SGHTA and FQGTGA. There are 14 residues in the CDR3. The CDR3 DNA sequence: TGTGCCAGCAGCTTATCACCCTTGGAGAATGAGCAGTTCTTC. It yields the protein CASSLSPLENEQFF.

The chain recombines TRBV9 with TRBJ2-7, with D possibly matching TRBD2 (5 bases). The V end lost 6 bases, the J end lost 3 bases, and 19 bases lay between the germline ends. The CDR3 spans 15 residues. Germline loops: CDR1 SGDLS, CDR2 YYNGEE. CDR3 residues: CASTLGPSKDYEQYF. In DNA, the CDR3 is TGTGCCAGCACCCTAGGGCCTAGCAAAGACTACGAGCAGTACTTC.

The rearrangement joins TRBV7-9 to TRBJ1-1, with a tentative D call TRBD1 (6 bases). Germline CDR1 and CDR2: SEHNR and FQNEAQ (reference sequence). This CDR3 contains 14 residues. The V and J ends lost 1 base and 5 bases respectively, with 11 bases between them. The CDR3 region has the DNA TGTGCCAGCAGCTTAGGACAGGTTGCGACTGAAGCTTTCTTT. It specifies CASSLGQVATEAFF.

The V gene is TRBV5-1, the J gene TRBJ1-1; 8 nucleotides line up with TRBD1. In germline, CDR1 is SGHRS, CDR2 YFSETQ. With 4 bases clipped from V and 6 bases from J, the junction kept 5 bases outside the gene matches. The CDR3 is 13 residues long. The CDR3 reads CASSRDRGSEAFF. Here the CDR3 DNA reads TGCGCCAGCAGCCGTGACAGGGGATCTGAAGCTTTCTTT.

The chain joins TRBV6-6 to TRBJ2-7; 11 nucleotides align to TRBD1. The CDR3 has 15 residues. Trimming took 1 base from V and 3 from J; bases not matched to a gene: 2. Germline V gives CDR1 MNHNY, CDR2 SVGAGI (reference sequence). The CDR3 spells CASSYWDRGDYEQYF. The DNA for the CDR3 is TGTGCCAGCAGTTACTGGGACAGGGGGGACTACGAGCAGTACTTC.

This clone was counted a few times. The chain combines TRBV4-2 with TRBJ2-1; 7 nucleotides agree with TRBD2. The CDR3 consists of 17 residues. The V gene's germline CDR1 is LGHNA and CDR2 YNFKEQ. With 1 base clipped from V and 10 bases from J, the junction kept 16 bases outside the gene matches. CDR3 sequence (DNA): TGTGCCAGCAGCCAAGTCCCATGGGACTACGATTTTAAGGAGCAGTTCTTC. It yields the protein CASSQVPWDYDFKEQFF.

This chain joins TRBV30 and TRBJ2-3; TRBD2 matches 10 bases. The germline V gene encodes CDR1 GTSNPN and CDR2 SVGIG (reference sequence). This CDR3 is built from 14 residues. Trimming removed 2 bases from V and 6 bases from J; junction bases left unmatched: 5. The chain's CDR3 is CAWSLSGGVDTQYF. CDR3 bases: TGTGCCTGGAGTCTCAGCGGGGGGGTGGATACGCAGTATTTT.

This sequence joins TRBV5-8 and TRBJ2-7, with a possible D match to TRBD2 (6 bases). This CDR3 contains 15 residues. Trimming pared 2 bases from V and 3 bases from J, leaving 15 bases between. The germline V gene encodes CDR1 SGHTS and CDR2 YDEGEE. CDR3 coding DNA: TGTGCCAGCAGCTTAAGATTAGGCGGGATCTACGAGCAGTACTTC. This sequence encodes CASSLRLGGIYEQYF.

This clone was observed a few times. This sequence joins TRBV19 and TRBJ2-5; 12 bases align to TRBD2. There are 15 residues in the CDR3. The V gene's germline CDR1 is LNHDA and CDR2 SQIVND (reference sequence). The junction had 4 bases not matched to a gene; V was cut back by 3 bases and J by 5 bases. This chain's CDR3 is CASSIPGTSGETQYF. The CDR3 DNA reads as TGTGCCAGTAGTATCCCCGGGACTAGCGGGGAGACCCAGTACTTC.

The chain joins TRBV23-1 to TRBJ2-7, with TRBD1 as a possible D gene (6 bases). TRBV23-1 is filed as an ORF, its function uncertain. The CDR3 contains 14 residues. V shed 2 bases and J shed 3 bases, with 11 bases lying between them. The DNA of the CDR3 is TGCGCCAGCAGTCAAATAGGACAGAACTACGAGCAGTACTTC. As protein: CASSQIGQNYEQYF.

The V gene is TRBV4-3, the J gene TRBJ2-3; 12 bases are a match to TRBD1. The germline CDR1 and CDR2 sequences are LGHNA and YSLEER. The CDR3 loop spans 18 amino acids. The J segment lost 5 bases and the V segment lost 0 bases, leaving 9 bases of the junction unmatched. The CDR3 here is CASSQEGGDRGLLDTQYF. The CDR3 nucleotides read TGCGCCAGCAGCCAAGAAGGCGGGGACAGGGGGCTTCTAGATACGCAGTATTTT.

The V and J genes are TRBV10-2 and TRBJ2-7; tentative D call: TRBD1 (6 bases). Deletions cut 2 bases from V and 0 bases from J, with 11 bases between. Germline CDR1 reads WSHSY; CDR2 reads SAAADI. This CDR3 is built from 15 residues. DNA for the CDR3: TGCGCCAGCAGTGAGAGTCAGGGGAGCTCCTACGAGCAGTACTTC. Protein: CASSESQGSSYEQYF.

This clone has only a few counts. The chain links TRBV6-5 to TRBJ2-5; possibly TRBD2 for D (6 bases). The CDR3 runs 14 residues. V lost 2 bases and J lost 3, with 10 bases in between. Germline V gene sequence: CDR1 MNHEY, CDR2 SVGAGI. This chain's CDR3 is CASSYGGRKETQYF. As DNA, the CDR3 is TGTGCCAGCAGTTACGGAGGGAGGAAAGAGACCCAGTACTTC.

The chain carries TRBV7-2 and TRBJ1-3, with D unclear. Germline V CDR1 and CDR2: SGHTA, FQGNSA. V was clipped by 6 bases and J by 0 bases, with 12 bases between them. CDR3 size: 15 residues. CDR3 protein: CASSSQDFSGNTIYF. The DNA for the CDR3 is TGTGCCAGCAGTTCTCAAGACTTCTCTGGAAACACCATATATTTT.

J is TRBJ1-1 and V is TRBV28, with D hard to call. Germline assignment: CDR1 MDHEN and CDR2 SYDVKM. The CDR3 length is 13 residues. The germline V and J ends were trimmed by 6 bases and 0 bases, with 8 bases remaining between them. CDR3 nucleotide sequence: TGTGCCAGCAGAACATCAGTGAACACTGAAGCTTTCTTT. Its translation is CASRTSVNTEAFF.